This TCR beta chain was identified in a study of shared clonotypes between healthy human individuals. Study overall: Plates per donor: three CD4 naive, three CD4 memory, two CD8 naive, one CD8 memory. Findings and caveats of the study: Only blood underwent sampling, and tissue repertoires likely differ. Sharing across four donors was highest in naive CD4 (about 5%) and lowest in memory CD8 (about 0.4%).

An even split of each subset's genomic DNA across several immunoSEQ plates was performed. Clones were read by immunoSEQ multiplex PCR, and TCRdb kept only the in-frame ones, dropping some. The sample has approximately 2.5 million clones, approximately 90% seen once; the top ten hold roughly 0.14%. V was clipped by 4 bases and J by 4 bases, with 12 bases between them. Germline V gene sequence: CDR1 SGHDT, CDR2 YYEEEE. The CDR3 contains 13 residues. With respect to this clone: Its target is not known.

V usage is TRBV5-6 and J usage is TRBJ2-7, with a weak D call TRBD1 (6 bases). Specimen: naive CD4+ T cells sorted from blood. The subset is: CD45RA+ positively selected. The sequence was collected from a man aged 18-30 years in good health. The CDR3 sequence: CASSPGRGYEQYF. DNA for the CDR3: TGTGCCAGCAGCCCCGGCAGGGGATACGAGCAGTACTTC.